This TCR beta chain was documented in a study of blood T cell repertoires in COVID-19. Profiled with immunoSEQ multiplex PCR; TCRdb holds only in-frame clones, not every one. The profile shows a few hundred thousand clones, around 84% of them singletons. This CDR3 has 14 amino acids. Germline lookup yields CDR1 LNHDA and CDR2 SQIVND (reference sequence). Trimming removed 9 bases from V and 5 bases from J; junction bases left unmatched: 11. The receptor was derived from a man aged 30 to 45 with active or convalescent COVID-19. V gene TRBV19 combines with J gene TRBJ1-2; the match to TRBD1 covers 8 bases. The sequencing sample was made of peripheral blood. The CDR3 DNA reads TGTGCCAGCCGAGACAGGGGAACGAGATATGGCTACACCTTC. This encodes CASRDRGTRYGYTF.